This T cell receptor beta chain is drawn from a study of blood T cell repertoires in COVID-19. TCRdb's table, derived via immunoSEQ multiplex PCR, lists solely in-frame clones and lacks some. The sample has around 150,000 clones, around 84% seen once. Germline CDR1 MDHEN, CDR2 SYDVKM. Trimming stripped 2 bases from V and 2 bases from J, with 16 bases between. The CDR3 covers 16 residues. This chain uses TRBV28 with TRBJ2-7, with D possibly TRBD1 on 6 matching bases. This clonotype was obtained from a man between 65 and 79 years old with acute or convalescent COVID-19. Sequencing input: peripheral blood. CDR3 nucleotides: TGTGCCAGCAGTTTAGGGGGCGGGCCTTTAGCCTACGAGCAGTACTTC. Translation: CASSLGGGPLAYEQYF.